The TCR beta chain under discussion was sequenced for a study of blood T cell repertoires in COVID-19. Study-level information: Collection of acute and convalescent COVID-19 samples took place in the United States, Italy and Spain. PBMCs, B-cell-depleted T cells, or T cells were the source of the cDNA or gDNA that made up the material.

In the original processing: Estimation of nucleated cell counts relied on the amplification of reference gene primers. Data came from immunoSEQ multiplex PCR; TCRdb stores just in-frame clones and leaves some out. That table is the source of V, J and clone size, and D and trimming were worked out from the DNA. Here the sample spans about 50,000 clones, over 75% being singletons. Germline values: CDR1 SQVTM, CDR2 ANQGSEA. Trimming removed 8 bases from V and 7 bases from J, with 14 bases in between. The CDR3 length is 12 residues. The origin of this receptor is a man aged 45-65 years with active COVID-19. The chain combines TRBV29-1 with TRBJ1-4; D uncertain. The sample consisted of peripheral blood. CDR3 residues: CSIRTGGEKLFF. The CDR3, as DNA: TGCAGCATTAGGACCGGAGGTGAAAAACTGTTTTTT.